This T cell receptor beta chain was retrieved from a study of T cell changes during pregnancy in multiple sclerosis. Measured with immunoSEQ multiplex PCR; TCRdb has only the in-frame clones, and not every one. The data contain 40,000 to 50,000 clones, approximately 80% of them singletons. Sequencing was performed on CD4+ T cells from peripheral blood mononuclear cells, taken before pregnancy. The sequence was obtained from a female donor with multiple sclerosis, enrolled in a pregnancy study.

The CDR3 region is CASRFPAVQQELFF. CDR3 in DNA: TGTGCCAGCAGGTTCCCGGCGGTTCAGCAGGAGCTGTTTTTT. This chain links TRBV11-2 with TRBJ2-2; no reliable D call. CDR3 length: 14 amino acids. V gave up 6 bases and J gave up 10 bases, with 18 bases separating them. Per germline, CDR1 SGHAT and CDR2 FQNNGV.